The 4 T cell receptor beta chains below all came from one sample that was sequenced in a study of T-cell reconstitution after alpha-beta-depleted transplantation in children. Preparing the TCRbeta library involved the use of unique molecular identifiers. Each CDR3 protein gets one entry after TCRdb re-called the PCR reads with MiXCR. The sample has about 1,000,000 distinct CDR3 sequences; roughly 29% are singletons. The sample here was PBMCs, mostly from graft donor cells, taken 360 days after TCRalphabeta/CD19-depleted stem cell transplant. The receptor set was obtained from a boy less than two years old who had a stem cell transplant for SCID, so the T cells may come from the graft donor.

The chain recombines TRBV29-1 with TRBJ1-2, with 8 bases lining up with TRBD1. V shed 6 bases and J 8 bases; nucleotides not matched to a gene: 14. CDR1 and CDR2 (germline): SQVTM, ANQGSEA. This CDR3 spans 14 amino acids. CDR3 amino acids: CSVQAPDRAAGYTF. The CDR3 DNA reads TGCAGCGTCCAGGCCCCGGACAGGGCGGCCGGCTACACCTTC.

The V gene is TRBV5-1, the J gene TRBJ2-5, with D tentatively TRBD2 (5 bases). There are 16 residues in the CDR3. Germline V gene data show CDR1 as SGHRS and CDR2 as YFSETQ. V was cut by 1 base and J by 5 bases, with 18 bases left in between. CDR3 nucleotides: TGCGCCAGCAGCTTGAATGGTCGGGGTAACCGCGAGACCCAGTACTTC. Its translation is CASSLNGRGNRETQYF.

This rearrangement joins TRBV28 to TRBJ2-4; 13 bases match TRBD2. The CDR3 extends over 18 amino acids. Germline CDR1 is MDHEN and CDR2 is SYDVKM. V trimming: 2 bases; J trimming: 10 bases; junction bases outside the gene matches: 14. The CDR3 loop is CASSLPGLAGAGIGIQYF. CDR3 DNA sequence: TGTGCCAGCAGTTTACCCGGACTAGCGGGGGCCGGTATCGGGATTCAGTACTTC.

This chain connects TRBV29-1 to TRBJ2-1, with D perhaps assigned TRBD1 or TRBD2 (5 bases each). The CDR3 contains 13 residues. Trimming removed 6 bases at V and 2 bases at J, with 11 bases between. The germline V gene encodes CDR1 SQVTM and CDR2 ANQGSEA. The CDR3 DNA reads as TGCAGCGTGTCGGGACGCACCTACAATGAGCAGTTCTTC. This sequence encodes CSVSGRTYNEQFF.